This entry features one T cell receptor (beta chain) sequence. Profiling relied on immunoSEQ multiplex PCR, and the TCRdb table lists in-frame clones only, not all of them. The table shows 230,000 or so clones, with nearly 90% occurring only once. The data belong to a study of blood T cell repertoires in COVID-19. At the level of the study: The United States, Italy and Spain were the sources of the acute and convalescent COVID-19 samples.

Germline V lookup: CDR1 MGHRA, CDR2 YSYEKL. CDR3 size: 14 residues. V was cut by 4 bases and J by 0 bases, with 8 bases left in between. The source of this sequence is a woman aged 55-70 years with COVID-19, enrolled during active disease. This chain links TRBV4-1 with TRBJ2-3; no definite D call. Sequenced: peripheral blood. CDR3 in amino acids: CASSPTASTDTQYF. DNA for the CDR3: TGCGCCAGCAGCCCCACAGCTAGCACAGATACGCAGTATTTT.